This entry lists 3 T cell receptor beta chains sequenced from one sample in a study of a mutant IDH1 vaccine in newly diagnosed glioma. These receptors' targets are unknown. Profiled with immunoSEQ multiplex PCR; TCRdb holds only in-frame clones, not every one. The table lists roughly 32,000 clones, roughly nine tenths of them singletons, with about 2.2% in the top ten. As for time point: week 47, end of study. In every dose of vaccine, 300 ug of mutant IDH1 20-mer peptide was given alongside topical imiquimod. The specimen was PBMCs, collected from a glioma patient whose treatment included an IDH1 peptide vaccine. The receptors here all came from a man aged 35 to 55 with glioma.

The chain links TRBV6-6 to TRBJ2-2, with TRBD1 matching over 9 bases. J was trimmed by 4 bases and V by 9 bases; bases with no gene match: 6. The CDR3 loop spans 14 amino acids. Germline lookup yields CDR1 MNHNY and CDR2 SVGAGI (reference sequence). The CDR3 nucleotides read TGTGCCAGTTGCGGGACAGGGTTCACCGGGGAGCTGTTTTTT. This translates into CASCGTGFTGELFF.

This clone was observed a single time. The chain is built from TRBV19 and TRBJ2-2, with D tentatively TRBD1 or TRBD2 (5 bases each). The CDR3 contains 16 residues. The V gene's germline CDR1 is LNHDA and CDR2 SQIVND (reference sequence). V lost 4 bases to trimming and J lost 3 bases, with 15 bases between them. CDR3 loop: CASSTGTSTHTGELFF. The DNA for the CDR3 is TGTGCCAGTAGTACCGGGACCTCGACCCACACCGGGGAGCTGTTTTTT.

V usage is TRBV11-3 and J usage is TRBJ2-5, with TRBD2 matching 13 bases. CDR1 and CDR2 from the germline V gene are SGHNT and YENEEA. V was clipped by 4 bases and J by 2 bases; unmatched bases: 4. The CDR3 is made up of 16 amino acids. CDR3 coding DNA: TGTGCCAGCAGCTCGGGGACTAGCGGGGCTCAAGAGACCCAGTACTTC. This gives the protein CASSSGTSGAQETQYF.